The sequence of this T cell receptor (beta chain) was determined in a study of T cell changes during pregnancy in multiple sclerosis. Profiling relied on immunoSEQ multiplex PCR, and the TCRdb table lists in-frame clones only, not all of them. The table shows approximately 41,000 clones, with roughly 88% occurring only once. Trimming left V 6 bases short and J 2 bases short, with 4 bases between. This CDR3 has 11 residues. Germline assignment: CDR1 MNHEY and CDR2 SMNVEV (reference sequence). This TCR was sampled from a female donor with multiple sclerosis, enrolled in a pregnancy study. The sequencing here drew on CD8+ T cells from peripheral blood mononuclear cells, taken in the first trimester of pregnancy. V is TRBV27 and J is TRBJ1-2, with D uncertain. The CDR3 DNA sequence: TGTGCCAGCAGAGCCAACTATGGCTACACCTTC. This encodes CASRANYGYTF.